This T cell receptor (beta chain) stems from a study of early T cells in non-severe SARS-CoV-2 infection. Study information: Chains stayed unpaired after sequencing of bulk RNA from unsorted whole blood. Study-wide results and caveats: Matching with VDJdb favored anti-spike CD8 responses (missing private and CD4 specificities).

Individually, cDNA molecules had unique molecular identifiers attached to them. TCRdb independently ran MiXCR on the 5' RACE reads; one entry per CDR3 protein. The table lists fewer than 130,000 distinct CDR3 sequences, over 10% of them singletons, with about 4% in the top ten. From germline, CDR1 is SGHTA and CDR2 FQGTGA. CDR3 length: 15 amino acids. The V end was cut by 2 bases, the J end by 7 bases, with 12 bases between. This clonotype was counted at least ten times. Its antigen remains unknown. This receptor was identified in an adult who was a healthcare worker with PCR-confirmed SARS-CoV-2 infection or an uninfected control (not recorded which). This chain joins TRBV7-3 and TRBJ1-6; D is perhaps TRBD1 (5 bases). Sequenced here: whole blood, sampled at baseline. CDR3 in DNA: TGTGCCAGCAGCTTATTGGGGGGAATGAATTCACCCCTCCACTTT. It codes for CASSLLGGMNSPLHF.